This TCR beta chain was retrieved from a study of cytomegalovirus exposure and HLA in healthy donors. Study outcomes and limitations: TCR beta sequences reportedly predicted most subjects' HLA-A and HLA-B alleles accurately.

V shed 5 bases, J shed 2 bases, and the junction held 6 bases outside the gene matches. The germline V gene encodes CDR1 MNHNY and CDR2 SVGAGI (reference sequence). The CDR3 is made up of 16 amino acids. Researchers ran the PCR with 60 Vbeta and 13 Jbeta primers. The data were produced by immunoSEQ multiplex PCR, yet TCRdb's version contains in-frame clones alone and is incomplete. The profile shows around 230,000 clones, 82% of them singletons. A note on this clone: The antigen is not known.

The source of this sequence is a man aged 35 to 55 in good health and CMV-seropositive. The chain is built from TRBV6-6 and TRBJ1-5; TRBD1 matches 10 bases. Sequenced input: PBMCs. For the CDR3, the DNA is TGTGCCAGCAGTCCCGGGACAGGGGCGGGCAATCAGCCCCAGCATTTT. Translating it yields CASSPGTGAGNQPQHF.